The 17 T cell receptor beta chains presented below share a single source sample, sequenced in a study of glioma-infiltrating T cells after dendritic cell vaccination (dated by TCRdb to about 2016). Library preparation was by the immunoSEQ multiplex PCR assay. The table was pulled from immuneACCESS by TCRdb, which kept in-frame rearrangements only. Such tables lose some clones; where checked, under half of the loss comes from unresolved V genes, and the rest has no known cause. The sample records about 99,000 clones, about four fifths of which are singletons. Over 9.5% of the sample comes from the top ten. The source material was blood, sampled before dendritic cell vaccination. These receptors were obtained from a human donor with glioblastoma.

The rearrangement links TRBV12-5 to TRBJ2-6; 7 bases align to TRBD1. This CDR3 contains 15 residues. Per the germline V gene, CDR1 is LGHNT and CDR2 is FRNRAP. V lost 5 bases to trimming and J lost 2 bases; unmatched junction nucleotides: 3. The CDR3 loop reads CASGDDRAGANVLTF. In nucleotides, the CDR3 is TGTGCTAGTGGTGATGACAGGGCTGGGGCCAACGTCCTGACTTTC.

The CDR3 coding sequence is TGTGCCAGCAGTTACTCGAGTACAGGGGGAACTGCTTTCTTT. This sequence encodes CASSYSSTGGTAFF. This rearrangement joins TRBV6-5 to TRBJ1-1, with 8 nucleotides matching TRBD1. Germline CDR1 is MNHEY and CDR2 is SVGAGI. J gave up 11 bases and V 0 bases, and 8 bases lay outside the gene matches. This CDR3 region has 14 residues.

This chain links TRBV5-1 with TRBJ1-1, with unresolved D. The CDR3 runs 14 residues. Germline V lookup: CDR1 SGHRS, CDR2 YFSETQ. V gave up 4 bases and J gave up 1 base, with 11 bases separating them. The CDR3 DNA reads TGCGCCAGCAGCCCGGAGGCAGAGAACACTGAAGCTTTCTTT. The encoded protein is CASSPEAENTEAFF.

This clone occurred a few times. The rearrangement uses TRBV10-1 and TRBJ1-3; D is ambiguous. V was pared by 0 bases and J by 1 base, with 10 bases between. The CDR3 loop spans 16 amino acids. In germline, CDR1 is WNHNN, CDR2 SYGVQD (reference sequence). CDR3 DNA sequence: TGCGCCAGCAGTGAGTCGTCCCTGACTTCTGGAAACACCATATATTTT. Translation gives CASSESSLTSGNTIYF.

This chain joins TRBV2 and TRBJ2-5, with 10 bases fitting TRBD2. Unmatched junction bases numbered 6, after V lost 6 bases and J lost 5 bases. The CDR3 runs 14 residues. Per the germline V gene, CDR1 is SNHLY and CDR2 is FYNNEI. The chain's CDR3 is CASSTAGGPETQYF. CDR3 in DNA: TGTGCCAGCAGCACAGCGGGGGGGCCGGAGACCCAGTACTTC.

The genes are TRBV29-1 and TRBJ1-5; no reliable D call. V lost 1 base and J lost 6, with 10 bases in between. The CDR3 extends over 13 amino acids. Germline assignment: CDR1 SQVTM and CDR2 ANQGSEA. CDR3 DNA: TGCAGCGTTGAAGCGGAGGGTACTCAGCCCCAGCATTTT. It is translated as CSVEAEGTQPQHF.

The chain links TRBV7-9 to TRBJ1-2; D possibly corresponds to TRBD1 (6 bases). CDR3 length: 15 residues. The V end was cut by 3 bases, the J end by 4 bases, with 15 bases between. Germline CDR1 and CDR2: SEHNR and FQNEAQ (reference sequence). The CDR3 DNA reads as TGTGCCAGCAGCTTCCCAGGGGACCCTACCTATGGCTACACCTTC. Translating gives CASSFPGDPTYGYTF.

The rearrangement links TRBV7-9 to TRBJ1-2; the D gene is possibly TRBD1 (6 bases). Trimming cost V 5 bases and J 7 bases, with 17 bases left between them. The CDR3 is made up of 14 amino acids. Per the germline V gene, CDR1 is SEHNR and CDR2 is FQNEAQ (reference sequence). CDR3 residues: CASSPDRRLGGYTF. The CDR3 DNA sequence: TGTGCCAGCAGCCCGGACAGACGTTTAGGTGGCTACACCTTC. Together with reference TRBV7-9 and TRBJ1-2, the CDR3 gives the full variable domain: DTGVSQNPRHKITKRGQNVTFRCDPISEHNRLYWYRQTLGQGPEFLTYFQNEAQLEKSRLLSDRFSAERPKGSFSTLEIQRTEQGDSAMYLCASSPDRRLGGYTFGSGTRLTVV.

The rearrangement uses TRBV5-1 and TRBJ2-2, with 10 positions matching TRBD2. The CDR3 is 18 residues long. V gave up 2 bases and J gave up 4 bases; unmatched junction bases: 11. Germline CDR1 is SGHRS and CDR2 is YFSETQ. CDR3 DNA sequence: TGCGCCAGCAGCTTAAGACTAAGCGGGGGGGCCAGCACCGGGGAGCTGTTTTTT. Translated, it gives CASSLRLSGGASTGELFF.

The rearrangement joins TRBV10-1 to TRBJ2-5; 12 bases are shared with TRBD2. The CDR3 runs 16 residues. Germline V CDR1 and CDR2: WNHNN, SYGVQD (reference sequence). The ends lost 0 bases at V and 5 bases at J; junction bases unmatched: 4. The CDR3, as DNA: TGCGCCAGCAGTGAGTCCGCTAGCGGGGGGGAGGAGACCCAGTACTTC. Residues: CASSESASGGEETQYF.

The J gene is TRBJ2-5, the V gene TRBV19; 10 bases are a match to TRBD1. Per the germline V gene, CDR1 is LNHDA and CDR2 is SQIVND (reference sequence). This CDR3 contains 16 residues. After removal of 4 bases from V and 5 bases from J, the junction contained 10 bases not matched to a gene. The CDR3 bases are TGTGCCAGTAGTAGTAGACAGGGGGCAGCGTTTGAGACCCAGTACTTC. Its translation is CASSSRQGAAFETQYF.

V usage is TRBV18 and J usage is TRBJ1-4; D gene unclear. CDR1 and CDR2 from the germline V gene are KGHSH and LQKENI. The CDR3 runs 18 residues. Trimming removed 6 bases from V and 0 bases from J, with 20 bases in between. The CDR3 DNA reads as TGTGCCAGCTCTAAAGGCCGTCGGGGAGGAGCAACTAATGAAAAACTGTTTTTT. This translates into CASSKGRRGGATNEKLFF.

The chain couples TRBV4-1 to TRBJ1-5; D perhaps matches TRBD1 (6 bases). Germline-derived CDR1 and CDR2 are MGHRA and YSYEKL. The germline V and J ends were trimmed by 2 bases and 5 bases, with 13 bases remaining between them. The CDR3 extends over 15 amino acids. The CDR3 loop is CASSQHRAGDQPQHF. The CDR3 DNA reads as TGCGCCAGCAGCCAACACCGGGCAGGGGATCAGCCCCAGCATTTT.

The chain combines TRBV11-3 with TRBJ2-1, with D unclear. There are 13 residues in the CDR3. Germline V gives CDR1 SGHNT, CDR2 YENEEA. V lost 4 bases, J lost 1 base, and 5 bases lay in between. CDR3 sequence (DNA): TGTGCCAGCAGCTCCGTTTCCTACAATGAGCAGTTCTTC. This encodes CASSSVSYNEQFF.

The rearrangement joins TRBV5-8 to TRBJ1-2, with 9 nucleotides matching TRBD1. The CDR3 extends over 15 amino acids. Trimming took 2 bases from V and 4 from J; bases not matched to a gene: 6. Germline lookup yields CDR1 SGHTS and CDR2 YDEGEE. Here the CDR3 reads CASSFLRQGGYGYTF. As DNA, the CDR3 is TGTGCCAGCAGCTTCCTGAGACAGGGGGGCTATGGCTACACCTTC.

J is TRBJ2-3 and V is TRBV6-1, with D possibly matching TRBD2 (6 bases). Germline CDR1 and CDR2: MNHNS and SASEGT. This CDR3 comprises 13 residues. Trimming pared 3 bases from V and 5 bases from J, leaving 9 bases between. CDR3 sequence reads: CASSDRDLDTQYF. CDR3 bases: TGTGCCAGCAGTGACCGGGACTTAGATACGCAGTATTTT.

The chain is built from TRBV2 and TRBJ2-3, with 7 positions matching TRBD1. There are 13 residues in the CDR3. From germline, CDR1 is SNHLY and CDR2 FYNNEI. V lost 6 bases to trimming and J lost 8 bases; unmatched junction nucleotides: 8. DNA for the CDR3: TGTGCCAGCAGAGCAAATTCAGGGGGTACGCAGTATTTT. Translating it yields CASRANSGGTQYF.